Below are 18 T cell receptor beta chains sequenced from a single sample in a study of beta chain bispecific antibodies for T cell cancers. From the 5' RACE reads, TCRdb called clonotypes with MiXCR, one entry per CDR3 protein. Altogether tens of thousands of distinct CDR3 sequences are present, 2% to 2.5% being singletons, with the ten largest covering 4.5% to 5.5%. The antigens for these receptors are not known. Blood mononuclear cells were expanded for 2 to 4 days using either OKT3 anti-CD3 antibody or CD3/CD28 beads. Study-wide results and limits: The TRBV12-3 share of total TRBV signal fell about 99% after anti-TRBV12 rather than anti-CD19 exposure. The leukemia cells, rather than normal T cells, gave most of the targeted TRBV signal.

The sample here was healthy donor T cells cultured with leukemia cells, taken from a culture containing a bispecific antibody targeting TCR Vbeta12. These receptors originate from a human donor in good health. Some clones in this sample may be carry-over from other donors' samples.

Within the sample, this clonotype is medium-sized. The chain combines TRBV6-5 with TRBJ1-2, with 8 bases matching TRBD1. This CDR3 has 14 amino acids. Germline CDR1 is MNHEY and CDR2 is SVGAGI. V was clipped by 10 bases and J by 1 base; unmatched bases: 8. CDR3 sequence (DNA): TGTGCCACACTCCTGACAGGGGATAACTATGGCTACACCTTC. As protein: CATLLTGDNYGYTF.

This clonotype has ten or more counts. The rearrangement links TRBV27 to TRBJ1-1, with TRBD1 identical over 7 bases. With V trimmed by 7 bases and J by 4 bases, 6 bases remained unmatched. Germline CDR1 MNHEY, CDR2 SMNVEV (reference sequence). The CDR3 extends over 13 amino acids. CDR3 DNA sequence: TGTGCCAGCAAGACAGGGCATGGCACTGAAGCTTTCTTT. It yields the protein CASKTGHGTEAFF.

In this sample, this clonotype turned up many times. The rearrangement joins TRBV4-1 to TRBJ2-7; D is ambiguous. Trimming shortened V by 2 bases and J by 4 bases, and 9 bases separated the two germline ends. The CDR3 sequence is 13 residues long. Germline values: CDR1 MGHRA, CDR2 YSYEKL. The CDR3 loop is CASSQIGLYEQYF. For the CDR3, the DNA is TGCGCCAGCAGCCAAATCGGCTTGTACGAGCAGTACTTC.

This clonotype has a count of ten or more. The V gene is TRBV2, the J gene TRBJ1-6, with D unclear. Germline lookup yields CDR1 SNHLY and CDR2 FYNNEI. The CDR3 spans 15 residues. Between the trimmed V and J ends, which lost 8 bases and 0 bases, there was a span of 11 bases. The CDR3 region is CASSEESSYNSPLHF. CDR3 DNA: TGTGCCAGCTCTGAAGAAAGCTCCTATAATTCACCCCTCCACTTT.

This clonotype has at least ten counts. This sequence joins TRBV7-6 and TRBJ2-1, with 7 bases identical to TRBD2. J gave up 8 bases and V 10 bases, and 23 bases lay outside the gene matches. The CDR3 runs 17 residues. Per germline, CDR1 SGHVS and CDR2 FNYEAQ. The CDR3 sequence: CATTAWKNGLGGDEQFF. CDR3 sequence (DNA): TGTGCCACCACGGCATGGAAGAATGGTTTGGGGGGGGATGAGCAGTTCTTC.

This clonotype showed up many times. J is TRBJ1-2 and V is TRBV12-3 or TRBV12-4; 10 bases are a match to TRBD1. This CDR3 has 13 amino acids. V lost 4 bases to trimming and J lost 6 bases; unmatched junction nucleotides: 2. The CDR3 bases are TGTGCCAGCAGTTCCGGGACAGGGGATGGCTACACCTTC. Residues: CASSSGTGDGYTF.

The V and J genes are TRBV7-6 and TRBJ2-7; TRBD2 matches at 13 bases. The CDR3 length is 16 residues. Germline V gene data show CDR1 as SGHVS and CDR2 as FNYEAQ. Germline trimming cut 5 bases from V and 3 bases from J; bases unmatched to any gene: 7. In DNA, the CDR3 is TGTGCCAGCAGCATTACTAGCGGGGGGGCTGTCTACGAGCAGTACTTC. Amino acids: CASSITSGGAVYEQYF.

This clonotype was observed many times. The V gene is TRBV20-1, the J gene TRBJ2-3, with no clear D. Germline loops: CDR1 DFQATT, CDR2 SNEGSKA (reference sequence). V was cut by 0 bases and J by 3 bases, with 10 bases left in between. This CDR3 region has 14 residues. CDR3 DNA: TGCAGTGCTAGAGATTTAGACTCGACAGATACGCAGTATTTT. Translating gives CSARDLDSTDTQYF.

This clonotype was observed many times. This rearrangement joins TRBV7-9 to TRBJ2-1, with 8 bases that match TRBD2. Per germline, CDR1 SEHNR and CDR2 FQNEAQ (reference sequence). This CDR3 contains 17 residues. V lost 4 bases to trimming and J lost 3 bases; unmatched junction nucleotides: 11. CDR3 nucleotides: TGTGCCAGCAGCTGGCGTCGAGCGGGGGCACACTACAATGAGCAGTTCTTC. This translates into CASSWRRAGAHYNEQFF.

Ten or more counts support this clonotype. The gene calls are TRBV18 and TRBJ2-7; TRBD1 aligns across 8 bases. This CDR3 is built from 15 residues. Trimming cost V 1 base and J 2 bases; bases outside gene matches: 4. Germline V gene data show CDR1 as KGHSH and CDR2 as LQKENI. The CDR3 DNA follows: TGTGCCAGCTCACCACTGGGACAGGATGCCTACGAGCAGTACTTC. Translated, it gives CASSPLGQDAYEQYF.

This clonotype is medium-sized by share. The V gene is TRBV27, the J gene TRBJ1-1; D is unresolved. Germline CDR1 MNHEY, CDR2 SMNVEV (reference sequence). Trimming stripped 6 bases from V and 1 base from J, with 6 bases between. The CDR3 is 12 amino acids. The CDR3 DNA sequence: TGTGCCAGCAGCGATTGGAACACTGAAGCTTTCTTT. It codes for CASSDWNTEAFF.

This clonotype was seen more than once but under ten times. V is TRBV7-3 and J is TRBJ2-1, with D perhaps matching TRBD1 (5 bases). The CDR3 runs 14 residues. CDR1 is SGHTA and CDR2 is FQGTGA in the germline V gene. With 1 base removed from V and 5 bases from J, the gap between germline ends came to 9 bases. The CDR3 sequence: CASSLNQGDNEQFF. The DNA of the CDR3 is TGTGCCAGCAGCTTAAACCAGGGCGACAATGAGCAGTTCTTC. Complete variable domain (other parts from reference TRBV7-3 and TRBJ2-1): GAGVSQTPSNKVTEKGKYVELRCDPISGHTALYWYRQSLGQGPEFLIYFQGTGAADDSGLPNDRFFAVRPEGSVSTLKIQRTERGDSAVYLCASSLNQGDNEQFFGPGTRLTVL.

Ten or more counts support this clonotype. The chain has TRBV10-2 and TRBJ1-3; 8 bases align to TRBD1. The CDR3 is made up of 14 amino acids. Per the germline V gene, CDR1 is WSHSY and CDR2 is SAAADI. V shed 8 bases and J 4 bases; nucleotides not matched to a gene: 7. The CDR3 is CASLGQGIGNTIYF. CDR3 sequence (DNA): TGCGCCAGCCTCGGACAGGGAATAGGAAACACCATATATTTT.

This clonotype was seen ten or more times. V usage is TRBV20-1 and J usage is TRBJ2-1; 8 bases are shared with TRBD2. The CDR3 is 14 amino acids. In germline, CDR1 is DFQATT, CDR2 SNEGSKA (reference sequence). The V and J ends lost 3 bases and 6 bases, in that order; junction bases with no gene match: 7. CDR3 in amino acids: CSASGGARRNEQFF. CDR3 coding DNA: TGCAGTGCTAGCGGGGGGGCAAGGCGCAATGAGCAGTTCTTC.

This clonotype has at least ten counts. V usage is TRBV6-6 and J usage is TRBJ2-3; the D gene is possibly TRBD2 (6 bases). Deletions cut 7 bases from V and 0 bases from J, with 11 bases between. This CDR3 is 14 amino acids long. CDR1 and CDR2 from the germline V gene are MNHNY and SVGAGI (reference sequence). DNA for the CDR3: TGTGCCAGCACAGTGGCGGGGAGCACAGATACGCAGTATTTT. Its translation: CASTVAGSTDTQYF.

This clonotype came up many times. This chain links TRBV2 with TRBJ2-7; weak D call: TRBD1 (5 bases). V lost 6 bases, J lost 2 bases, and 20 bases lay in between. CDR1 is SNHLY and CDR2 is FYNNEI in the germline V gene. The CDR3 contains 16 residues. The CDR3 nucleotides read TGTGCCAGCAGCGACACACAGGTGCCCCGAACCTACGAGCAGTACTTC. Translated, it gives CASSDTQVPRTYEQYF.

This clonotype was recorded at least ten times. This sequence joins TRBV9 and TRBJ2-3; maybe TRBD1 (6 bases). Trimming cost V 6 bases and J 0 bases, with 14 bases left between them. The CDR3 is made up of 15 amino acids. Germline V gives CDR1 SGDLS, CDR2 YYNGEE. CDR3 loop: CASNARQDSTDTQYF. The CDR3 DNA reads TGTGCCAGCAATGCGCGACAGGATAGCACAGATACGCAGTATTTT.

At least ten counts were recorded for this clonotype. V gene TRBV5-1 combines with J gene TRBJ2-7; D is ambiguous. V shed 4 bases and J shed 3 bases, with 11 bases lying between them. CDR1 and CDR2 from the germline V gene are SGHRS and YFSETQ. The CDR3 covers 13 residues. Written as DNA, the CDR3 is TGCGCCAGCAGCCCGACGGAGAACTACGAGCAGTACTTC. This codes for CASSPTENYEQYF.